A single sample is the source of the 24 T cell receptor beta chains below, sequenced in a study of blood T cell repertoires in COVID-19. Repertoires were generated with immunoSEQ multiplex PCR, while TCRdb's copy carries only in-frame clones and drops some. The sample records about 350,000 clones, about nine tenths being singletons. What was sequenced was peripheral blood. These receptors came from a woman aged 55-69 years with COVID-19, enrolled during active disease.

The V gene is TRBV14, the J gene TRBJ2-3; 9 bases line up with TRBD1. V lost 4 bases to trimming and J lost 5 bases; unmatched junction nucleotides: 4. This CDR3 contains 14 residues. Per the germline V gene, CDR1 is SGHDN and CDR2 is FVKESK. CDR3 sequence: CASSPWTGEDTQYF. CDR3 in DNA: TGTGCCAGCAGCCCCTGGACAGGGGAAGATACGCAGTATTTT.

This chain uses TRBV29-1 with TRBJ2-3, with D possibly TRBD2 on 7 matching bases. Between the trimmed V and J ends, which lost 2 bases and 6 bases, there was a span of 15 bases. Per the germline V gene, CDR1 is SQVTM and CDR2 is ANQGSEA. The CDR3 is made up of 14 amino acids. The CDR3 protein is CSVEWAGAGDTQYF. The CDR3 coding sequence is TGCAGCGTTGAATGGGCGGGGGCTGGCGATACGCAGTATTTT.

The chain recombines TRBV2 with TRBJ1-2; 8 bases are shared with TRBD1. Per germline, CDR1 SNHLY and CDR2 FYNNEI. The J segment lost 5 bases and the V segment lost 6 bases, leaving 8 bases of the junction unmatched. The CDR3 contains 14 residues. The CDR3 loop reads CASRPGQGRYGYTF. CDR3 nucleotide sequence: TGTGCCAGCAGACCCGGACAGGGACGATATGGCTACACCTTC.

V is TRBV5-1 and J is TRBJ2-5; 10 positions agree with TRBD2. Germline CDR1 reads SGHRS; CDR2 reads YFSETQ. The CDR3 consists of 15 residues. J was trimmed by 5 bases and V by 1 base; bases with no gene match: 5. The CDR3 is CASSLLAGGTETQYF. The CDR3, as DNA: TGCGCCAGCAGCTTGTTAGCGGGGGGAACGGAGACCCAGTACTTC. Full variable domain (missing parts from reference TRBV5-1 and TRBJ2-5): KAGVTQTPRYLIKTRGQQVTLSCSPISGHRSVSWYQQTPGQGLQFLFEYFSETQRNKGNFPGRFSGRQFSNSRSEMNVSTLELGDSALYLCASSLLAGGTETQYFGPGTRLLVL.

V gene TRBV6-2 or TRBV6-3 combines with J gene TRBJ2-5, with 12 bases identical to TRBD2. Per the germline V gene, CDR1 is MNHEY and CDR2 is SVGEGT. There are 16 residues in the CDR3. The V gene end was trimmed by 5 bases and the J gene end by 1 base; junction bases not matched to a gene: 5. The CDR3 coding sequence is TGTGCCAGCAGTACCGGACTAGCGGGGTTCCAAGAGACCCAGTACTTC. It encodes CASSTGLAGFQETQYF.

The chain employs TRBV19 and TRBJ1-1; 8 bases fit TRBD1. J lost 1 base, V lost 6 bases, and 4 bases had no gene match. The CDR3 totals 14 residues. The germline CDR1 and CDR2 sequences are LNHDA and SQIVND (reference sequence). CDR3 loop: CASRKQGGNTEAFF. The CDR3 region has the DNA TGTGCCAGTAGGAAACAGGGGGGGAACACTGAAGCTTTCTTT.

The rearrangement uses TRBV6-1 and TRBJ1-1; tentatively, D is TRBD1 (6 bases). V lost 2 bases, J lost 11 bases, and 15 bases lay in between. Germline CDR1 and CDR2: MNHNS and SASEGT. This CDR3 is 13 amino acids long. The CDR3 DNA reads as TGTGCCAGCAGTGAACGGGCACAGGGAAGGGCTTTCTTT. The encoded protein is CASSERAQGRAFF.

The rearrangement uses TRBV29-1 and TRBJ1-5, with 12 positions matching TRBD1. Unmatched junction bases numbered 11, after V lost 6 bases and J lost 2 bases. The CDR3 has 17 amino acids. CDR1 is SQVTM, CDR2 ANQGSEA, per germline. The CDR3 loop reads CSVPPGQGAVGNQPQHF. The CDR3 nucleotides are TGCAGCGTCCCACCGGGACAGGGGGCAGTTGGCAATCAGCCCCAGCATTTT.

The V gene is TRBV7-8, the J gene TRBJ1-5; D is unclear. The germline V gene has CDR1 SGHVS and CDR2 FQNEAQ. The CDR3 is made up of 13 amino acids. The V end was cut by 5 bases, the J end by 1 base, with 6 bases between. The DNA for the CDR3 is TGTGCCAGCAGCCTACGGAGCAATCAGCCCCAGCATTTT. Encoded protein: CASSLRSNQPQHF.

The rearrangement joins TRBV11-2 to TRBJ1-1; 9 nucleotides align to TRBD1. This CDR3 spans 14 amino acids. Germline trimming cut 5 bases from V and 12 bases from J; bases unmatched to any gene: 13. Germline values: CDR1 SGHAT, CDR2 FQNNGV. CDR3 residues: CASSVSTGGAYTFF. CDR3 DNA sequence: TGTGCCAGCAGCGTTAGTACAGGGGGCGCGTATACTTTCTTT.

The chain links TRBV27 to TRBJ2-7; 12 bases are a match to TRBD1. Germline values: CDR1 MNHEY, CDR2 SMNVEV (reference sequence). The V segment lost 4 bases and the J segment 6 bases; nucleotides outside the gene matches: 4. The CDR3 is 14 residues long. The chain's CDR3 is CASSYGTGGAEQYF. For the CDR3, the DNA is TGTGCCAGCAGTTACGGGACAGGGGGCGCCGAGCAGTACTTC.

The CDR3 protein is CASSPGQGGRETQYF. The CDR3 DNA reads as TGTGCCAGCAGTCCTGGGCAGGGGGGAAGGGAGACCCAGTACTTC. The chain is built from TRBV6-5 and TRBJ2-5; perhaps TRBD1 as D (7 bases). This CDR3 region has 15 residues. Trimming removed 5 bases at V and 5 bases at J, with 18 bases between. Per germline, CDR1 MNHEY and CDR2 SVGAGI.

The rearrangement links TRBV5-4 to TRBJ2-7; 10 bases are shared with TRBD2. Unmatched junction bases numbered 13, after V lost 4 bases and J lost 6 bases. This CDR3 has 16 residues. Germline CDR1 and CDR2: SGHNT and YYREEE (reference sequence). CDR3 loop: CASSGSGGFTKREQYF. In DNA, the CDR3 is TGTGCCAGCAGCGGTAGCGGGGGGTTTACTAAACGCGAGCAGTACTTC.

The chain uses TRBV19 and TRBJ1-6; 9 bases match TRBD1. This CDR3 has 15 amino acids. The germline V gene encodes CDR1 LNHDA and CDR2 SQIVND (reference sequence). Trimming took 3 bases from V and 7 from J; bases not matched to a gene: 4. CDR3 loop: CASSITGQGNSPLHF. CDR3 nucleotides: TGTGCCAGTAGTATCACGGGACAGGGAAATTCACCCCTCCACTTT. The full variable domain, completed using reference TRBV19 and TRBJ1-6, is DGGITQSPKYLFRKEGQNVTLSCEQNLNHDAMYWYRQDPGQGLRLIYYSQIVNDFQKGDIAEGYSVSREKKESFPLTVTSAQKNPTAFYLCASSITGQGNSPLHFGNGTRLTVT.

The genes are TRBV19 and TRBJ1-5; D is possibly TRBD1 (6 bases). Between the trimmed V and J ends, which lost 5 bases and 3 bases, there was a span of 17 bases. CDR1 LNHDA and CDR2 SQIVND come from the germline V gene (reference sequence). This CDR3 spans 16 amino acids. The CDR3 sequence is CASSLQAGAVNQPQHF. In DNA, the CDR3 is TGTGCCAGTAGTCTCCAGGCGGGGGCCGTCAATCAGCCCCAGCATTTT.

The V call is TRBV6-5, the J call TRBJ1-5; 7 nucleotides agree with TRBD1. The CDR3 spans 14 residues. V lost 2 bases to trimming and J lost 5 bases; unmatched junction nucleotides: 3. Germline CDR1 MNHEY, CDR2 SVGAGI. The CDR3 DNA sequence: TGTGCCAGCAGTTACGGCAGGGGGGATCAGCCCCAGCATTTT. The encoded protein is CASSYGRGDQPQHF.

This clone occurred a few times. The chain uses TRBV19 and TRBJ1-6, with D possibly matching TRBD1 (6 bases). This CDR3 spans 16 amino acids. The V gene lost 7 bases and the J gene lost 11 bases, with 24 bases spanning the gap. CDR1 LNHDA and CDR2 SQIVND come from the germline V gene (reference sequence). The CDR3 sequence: CASKKTAGGQFPPLHF. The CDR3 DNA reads TGTGCCAGTAAAAAAACCGCGGGGGGGCAGTTCCCACCCCTCCACTTT. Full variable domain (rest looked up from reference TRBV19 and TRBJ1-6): DGGITQSPKYLFRKEGQNVTLSCEQNLNHDAMYWYRQDPGQGLRLIYYSQIVNDFQKGDIAEGYSVSREKKESFPLTVTSAQKNPTAFYLCASKKTAGGQFPPLHFGNGTRLTVT.

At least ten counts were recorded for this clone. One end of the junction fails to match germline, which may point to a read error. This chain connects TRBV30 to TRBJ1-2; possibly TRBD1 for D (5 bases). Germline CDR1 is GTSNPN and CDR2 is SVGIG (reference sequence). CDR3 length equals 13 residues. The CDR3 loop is CAWSAHSGTYNLF. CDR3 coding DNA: TGTGCCTGGAGTGCTCACTCCGGGACTTATAACCTTTTC.

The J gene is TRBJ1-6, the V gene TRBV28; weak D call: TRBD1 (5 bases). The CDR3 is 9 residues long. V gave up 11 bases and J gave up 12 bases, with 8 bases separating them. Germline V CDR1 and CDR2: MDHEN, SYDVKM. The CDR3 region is CASGGPLHF. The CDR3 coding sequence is TGTGCCTCGGGGGGACCCCTCCACTTT.

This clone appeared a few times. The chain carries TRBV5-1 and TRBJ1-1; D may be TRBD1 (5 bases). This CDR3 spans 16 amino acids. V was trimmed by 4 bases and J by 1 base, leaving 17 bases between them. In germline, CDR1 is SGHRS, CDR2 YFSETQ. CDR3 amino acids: CASSLDPPGPNTEAFF. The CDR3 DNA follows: TGCGCCAGCAGCCTTGATCCGCCAGGGCCGAACACTGAAGCTTTCTTT. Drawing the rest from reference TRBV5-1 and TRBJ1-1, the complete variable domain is KAGVTQTPRYLIKTRGQQVTLSCSPISGHRSVSWYQQTPGQGLQFLFEYFSETQRNKGNFPGRFSGRQFSNSRSEMNVSTLELGDSALYLCASSLDPPGPNTEAFFGQGTRLTVV.

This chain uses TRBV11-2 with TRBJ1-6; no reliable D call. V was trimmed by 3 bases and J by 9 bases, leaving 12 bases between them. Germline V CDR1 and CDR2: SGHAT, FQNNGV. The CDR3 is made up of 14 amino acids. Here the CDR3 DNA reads TGTGCCAGCAGCTTCAATACGGGAGTTTCACCCCTCCACTTT. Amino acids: CASSFNTGVSPLHF.

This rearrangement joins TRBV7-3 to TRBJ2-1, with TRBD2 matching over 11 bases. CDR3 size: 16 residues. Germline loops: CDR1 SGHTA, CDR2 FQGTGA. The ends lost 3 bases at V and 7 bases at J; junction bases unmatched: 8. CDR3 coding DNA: TGTGCCAGCAGCTTTAGCGGGGGGGCCAGTTTTAATGAGCAGTTCTTC. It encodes CASSFSGGASFNEQFF.

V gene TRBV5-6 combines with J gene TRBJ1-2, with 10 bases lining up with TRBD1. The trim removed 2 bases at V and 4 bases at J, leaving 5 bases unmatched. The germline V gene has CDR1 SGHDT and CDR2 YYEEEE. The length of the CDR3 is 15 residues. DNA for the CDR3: TGTGCCAGCAGCTTACCGGGACAGGGGTCCTATGGCTACACCTTC. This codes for CASSLPGQGSYGYTF.

The CDR3 DNA is TGTGCCAGCAGCATGGGACTAGCGGCCTCCTACAATGAGCAGTTCTTC. Encoded protein: CASSMGLAASYNEQFF. The rearrangement links TRBV9 to TRBJ2-1, with 11 bases aligning to TRBD2. Germline V gene sequence: CDR1 SGDLS, CDR2 YYNGEE. The CDR3 has 16 residues. The junction had 3 bases not matched to a gene; V was cut back by 4 bases and J by 0 bases. The full variable domain, its missing parts supplied by reference TRBV9 and TRBJ2-1, is DSGVTQTPKHLITATGQRVTLRCSPRSGDLSVYWYQQSLDQGLQFLIQYYNGEERAKGNILERFSAQQFPDLHSELNLSSLELGDSALYFCASSMGLAASYNEQFFGPGTRLTVL.